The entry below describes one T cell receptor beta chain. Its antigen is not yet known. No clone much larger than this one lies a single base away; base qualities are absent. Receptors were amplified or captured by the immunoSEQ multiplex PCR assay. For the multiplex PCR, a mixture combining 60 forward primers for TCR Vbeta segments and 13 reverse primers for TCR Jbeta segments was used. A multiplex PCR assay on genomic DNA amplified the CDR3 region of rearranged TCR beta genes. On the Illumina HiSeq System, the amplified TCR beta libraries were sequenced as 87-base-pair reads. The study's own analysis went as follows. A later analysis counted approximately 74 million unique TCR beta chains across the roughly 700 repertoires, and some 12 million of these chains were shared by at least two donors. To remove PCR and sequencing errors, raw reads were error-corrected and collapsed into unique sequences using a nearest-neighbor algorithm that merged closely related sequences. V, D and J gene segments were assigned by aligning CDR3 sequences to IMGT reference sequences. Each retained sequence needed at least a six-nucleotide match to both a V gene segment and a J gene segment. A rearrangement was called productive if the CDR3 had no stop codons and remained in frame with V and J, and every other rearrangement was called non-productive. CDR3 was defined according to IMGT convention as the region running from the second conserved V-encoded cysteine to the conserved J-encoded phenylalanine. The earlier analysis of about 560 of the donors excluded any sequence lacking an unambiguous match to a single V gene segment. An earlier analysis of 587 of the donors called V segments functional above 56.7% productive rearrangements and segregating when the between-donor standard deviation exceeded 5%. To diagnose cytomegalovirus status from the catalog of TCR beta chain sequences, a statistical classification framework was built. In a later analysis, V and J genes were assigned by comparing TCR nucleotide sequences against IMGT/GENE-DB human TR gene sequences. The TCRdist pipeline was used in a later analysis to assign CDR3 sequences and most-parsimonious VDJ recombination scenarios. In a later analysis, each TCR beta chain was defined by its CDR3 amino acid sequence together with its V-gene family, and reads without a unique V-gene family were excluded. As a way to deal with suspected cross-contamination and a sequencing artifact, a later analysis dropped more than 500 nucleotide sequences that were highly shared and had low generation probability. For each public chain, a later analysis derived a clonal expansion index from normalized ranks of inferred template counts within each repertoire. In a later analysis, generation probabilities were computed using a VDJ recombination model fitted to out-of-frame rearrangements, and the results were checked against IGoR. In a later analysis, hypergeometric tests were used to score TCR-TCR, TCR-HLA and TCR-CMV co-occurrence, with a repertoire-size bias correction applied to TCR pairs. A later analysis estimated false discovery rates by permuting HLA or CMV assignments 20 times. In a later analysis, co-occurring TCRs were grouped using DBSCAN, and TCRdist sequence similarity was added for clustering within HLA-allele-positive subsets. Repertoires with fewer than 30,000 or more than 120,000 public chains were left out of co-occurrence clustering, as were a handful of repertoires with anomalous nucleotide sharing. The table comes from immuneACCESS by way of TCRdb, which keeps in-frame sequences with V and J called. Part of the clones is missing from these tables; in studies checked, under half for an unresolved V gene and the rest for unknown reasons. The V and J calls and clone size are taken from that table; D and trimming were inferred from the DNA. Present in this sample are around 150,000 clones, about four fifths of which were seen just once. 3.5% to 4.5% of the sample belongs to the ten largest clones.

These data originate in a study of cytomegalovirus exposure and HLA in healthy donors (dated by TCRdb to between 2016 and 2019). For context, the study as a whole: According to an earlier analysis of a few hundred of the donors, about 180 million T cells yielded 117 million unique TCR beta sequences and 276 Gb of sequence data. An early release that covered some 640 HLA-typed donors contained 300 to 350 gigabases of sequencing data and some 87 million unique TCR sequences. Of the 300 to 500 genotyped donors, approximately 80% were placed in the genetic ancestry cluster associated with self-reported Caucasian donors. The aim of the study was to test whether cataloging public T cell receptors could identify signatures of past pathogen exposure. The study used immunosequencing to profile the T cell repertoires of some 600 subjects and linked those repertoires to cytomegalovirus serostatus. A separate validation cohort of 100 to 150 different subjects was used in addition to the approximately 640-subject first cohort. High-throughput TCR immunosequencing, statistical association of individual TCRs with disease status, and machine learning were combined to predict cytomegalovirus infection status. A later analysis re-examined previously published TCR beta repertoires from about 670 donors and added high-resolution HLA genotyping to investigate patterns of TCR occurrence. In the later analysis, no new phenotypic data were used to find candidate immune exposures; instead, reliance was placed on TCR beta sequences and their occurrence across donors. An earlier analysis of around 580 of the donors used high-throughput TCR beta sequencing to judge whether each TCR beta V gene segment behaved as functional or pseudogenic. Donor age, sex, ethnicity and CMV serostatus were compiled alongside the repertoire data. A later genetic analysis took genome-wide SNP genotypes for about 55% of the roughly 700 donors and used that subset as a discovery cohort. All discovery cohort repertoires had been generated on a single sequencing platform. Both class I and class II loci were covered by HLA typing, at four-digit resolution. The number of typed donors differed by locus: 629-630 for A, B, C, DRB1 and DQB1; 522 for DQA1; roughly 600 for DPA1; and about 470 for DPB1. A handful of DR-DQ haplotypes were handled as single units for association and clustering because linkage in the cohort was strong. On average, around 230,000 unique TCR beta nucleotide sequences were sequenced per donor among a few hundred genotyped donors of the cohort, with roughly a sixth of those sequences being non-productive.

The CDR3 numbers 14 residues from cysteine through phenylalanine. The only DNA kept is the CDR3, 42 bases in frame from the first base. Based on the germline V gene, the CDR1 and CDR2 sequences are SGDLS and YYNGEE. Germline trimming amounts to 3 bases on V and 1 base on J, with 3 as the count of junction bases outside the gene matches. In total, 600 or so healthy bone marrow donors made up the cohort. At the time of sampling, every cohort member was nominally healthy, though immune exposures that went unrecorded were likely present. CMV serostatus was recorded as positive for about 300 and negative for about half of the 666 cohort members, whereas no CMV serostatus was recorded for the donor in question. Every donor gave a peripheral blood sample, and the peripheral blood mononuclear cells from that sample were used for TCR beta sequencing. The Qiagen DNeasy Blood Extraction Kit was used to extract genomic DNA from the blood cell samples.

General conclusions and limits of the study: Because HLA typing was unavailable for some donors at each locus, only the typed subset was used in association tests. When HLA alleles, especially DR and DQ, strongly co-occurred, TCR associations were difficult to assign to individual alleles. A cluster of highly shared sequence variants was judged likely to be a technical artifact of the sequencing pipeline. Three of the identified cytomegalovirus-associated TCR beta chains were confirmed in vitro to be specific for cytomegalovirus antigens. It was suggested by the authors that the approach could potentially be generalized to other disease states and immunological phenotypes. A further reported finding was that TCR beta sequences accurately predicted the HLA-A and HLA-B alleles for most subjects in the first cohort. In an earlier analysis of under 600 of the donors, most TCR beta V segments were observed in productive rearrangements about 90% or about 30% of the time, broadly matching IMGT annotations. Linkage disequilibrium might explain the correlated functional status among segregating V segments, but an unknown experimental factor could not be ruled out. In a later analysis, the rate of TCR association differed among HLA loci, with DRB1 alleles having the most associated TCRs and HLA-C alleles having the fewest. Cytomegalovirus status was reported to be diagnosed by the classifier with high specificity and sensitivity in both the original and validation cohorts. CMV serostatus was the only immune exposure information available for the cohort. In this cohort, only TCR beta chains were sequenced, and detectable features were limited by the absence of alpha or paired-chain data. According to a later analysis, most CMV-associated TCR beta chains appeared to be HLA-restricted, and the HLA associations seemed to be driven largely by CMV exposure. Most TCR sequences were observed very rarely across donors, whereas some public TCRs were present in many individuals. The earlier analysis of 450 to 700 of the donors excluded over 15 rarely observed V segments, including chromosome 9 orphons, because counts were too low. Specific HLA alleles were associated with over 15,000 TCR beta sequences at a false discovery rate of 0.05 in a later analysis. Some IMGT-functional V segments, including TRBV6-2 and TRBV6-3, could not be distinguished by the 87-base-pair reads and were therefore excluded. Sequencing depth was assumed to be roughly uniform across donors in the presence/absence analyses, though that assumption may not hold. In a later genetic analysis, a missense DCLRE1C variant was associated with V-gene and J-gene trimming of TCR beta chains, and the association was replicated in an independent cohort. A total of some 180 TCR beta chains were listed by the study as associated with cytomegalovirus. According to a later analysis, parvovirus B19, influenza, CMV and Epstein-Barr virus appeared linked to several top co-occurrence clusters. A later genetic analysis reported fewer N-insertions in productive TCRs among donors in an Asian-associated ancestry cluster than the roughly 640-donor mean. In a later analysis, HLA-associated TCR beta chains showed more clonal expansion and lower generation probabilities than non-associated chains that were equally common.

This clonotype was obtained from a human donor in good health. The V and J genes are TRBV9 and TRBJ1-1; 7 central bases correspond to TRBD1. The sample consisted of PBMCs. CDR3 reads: CASSAGQRNTEAFF. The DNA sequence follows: TGTGCCAGCAGCGCGGGACAGAGGAACACTGAAGCTTTCTTT.